This T cell receptor (beta chain) was captured by sequencing in a study of cytomegalovirus exposure and HLA in healthy donors. The PCR made use of 60 Vbeta and 13 Jbeta primers. Data came from immunoSEQ multiplex PCR; TCRdb stores just in-frame clones and leaves some out. Found here are more than 95,000 clones, around a tenth of them singletons; the top ten hold over 2.5%. A word on this clone: Its matching antigen is unknown.

V dropped 8 bases and J dropped 3 bases, with 16 bases sitting between them. CDR1 is SGHVS, CDR2 FQNEAQ, per germline. This CDR3 is 14 amino acids long. General study points: Through in vitro validation, three CMV-associated chains were shown to be specific for CMV antigens. Later analysis suggested links between common viral pathogens and several top significant clusters.

The material sequenced was PBMCs. The clonotype originates from a man between 25 and 39 years old in good health and CMV-seronegative. The chain employs TRBV7-8 and TRBJ2-5; D might be TRBD1 (5 bases). The CDR3 sequence is CASVETAREETQYF. DNA of the CDR3: TGTGCCAGCGTAGAGACAGCCCGTGAAGAGACCCAGTACTTC. Full variable domain (missing parts from reference TRBV7-8 and TRBJ2-5): GAGVSQSPRYKVAKRGQDVALRCDPISGHVSLFWYQQALGQGPEFLTYFQNEAQLDKSGLPSDRFFAERPEGSVSTLKIQRTQQEDSAVYLCASVETAREETQYFGPGTRLLVL.